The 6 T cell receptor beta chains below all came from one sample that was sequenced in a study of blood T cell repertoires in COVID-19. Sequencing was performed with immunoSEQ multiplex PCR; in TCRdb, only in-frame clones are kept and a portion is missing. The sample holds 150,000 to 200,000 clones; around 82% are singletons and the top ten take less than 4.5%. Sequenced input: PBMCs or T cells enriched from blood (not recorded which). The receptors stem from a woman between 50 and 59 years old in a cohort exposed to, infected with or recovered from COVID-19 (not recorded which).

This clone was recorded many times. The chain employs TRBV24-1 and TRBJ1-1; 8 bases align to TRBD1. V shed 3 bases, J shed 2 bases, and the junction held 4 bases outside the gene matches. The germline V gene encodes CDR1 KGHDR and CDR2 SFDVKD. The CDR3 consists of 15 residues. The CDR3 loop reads CATSDDRGPNTEAFF. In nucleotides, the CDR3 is TGTGCCACCAGTGATGACAGGGGCCCTAACACTGAAGCTTTCTTT.

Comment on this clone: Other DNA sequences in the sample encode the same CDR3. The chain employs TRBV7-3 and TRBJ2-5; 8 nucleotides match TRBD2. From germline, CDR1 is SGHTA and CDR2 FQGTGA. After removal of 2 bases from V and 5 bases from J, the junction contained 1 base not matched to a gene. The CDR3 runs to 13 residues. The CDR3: CASSLREGETQYF. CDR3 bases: TGTGCCAGCAGCTTACGGGAGGGGGAGACCCAGTACTTC.

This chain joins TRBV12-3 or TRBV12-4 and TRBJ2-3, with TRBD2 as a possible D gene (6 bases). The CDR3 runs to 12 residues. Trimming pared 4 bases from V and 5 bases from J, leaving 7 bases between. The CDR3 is CASSSEGDTQYF. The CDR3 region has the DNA TGTGCCAGCAGTTCGGAGGGAGATACGCAGTATTTT.

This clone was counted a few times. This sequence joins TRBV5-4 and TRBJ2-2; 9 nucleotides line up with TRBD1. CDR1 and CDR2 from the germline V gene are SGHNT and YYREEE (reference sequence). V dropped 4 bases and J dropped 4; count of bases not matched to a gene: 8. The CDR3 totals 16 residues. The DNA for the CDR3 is TGTGCCAGCAGCACCGGACAGGGGCTAGTCACCGGGGAGCTGTTTTTT. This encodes CASSTGQGLVTGELFF.

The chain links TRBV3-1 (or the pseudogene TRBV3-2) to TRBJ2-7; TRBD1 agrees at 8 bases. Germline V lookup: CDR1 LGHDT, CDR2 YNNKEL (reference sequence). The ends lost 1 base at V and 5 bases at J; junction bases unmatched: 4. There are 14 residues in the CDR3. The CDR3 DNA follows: TGTGCCAGCAGCCAAGCGGCAGGGGGCAACGAGCAGTACTTC. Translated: CASSQAAGGNEQYF.

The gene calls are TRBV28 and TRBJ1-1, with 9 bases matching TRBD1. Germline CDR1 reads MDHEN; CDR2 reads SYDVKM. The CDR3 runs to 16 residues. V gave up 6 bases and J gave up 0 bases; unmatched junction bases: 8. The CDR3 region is CASSSGTGRMNTEAFF. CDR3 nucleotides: TGTGCCAGCAGCTCTGGGACAGGGAGAATGAACACTGAAGCTTTCTTT. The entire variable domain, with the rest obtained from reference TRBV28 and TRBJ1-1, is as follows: DVKVTQSSRYLVKRTGEKVFLECVQDMDHENMFWYRQDPGLGLRLIYFSYDVKMKEKGDIPEGYSVSREKKERFSLILESASTNQTSMYLCASSSGTGRMNTEAFFGQGTRLTVV.